This TCR beta chain was captured by sequencing in a study of early T cells in non-severe SARS-CoV-2 infection. About the study: Bulk RNA from unsorted whole blood was sequenced; chains were unpaired.

Molecules of cDNA were individually given unique molecular identifiers that were attached to them. TCRdb called the 5' RACE reads again in MiXCR, with one record for every CDR3 protein. The sample has some 100,000 distinct CDR3 sequences, around 15% seen once. The sequencing input was whole blood. The clonotype was recovered from an adult who was a healthcare worker with PCR-confirmed SARS-CoV-2 infection or an uninfected control (not recorded which).

The CDR3 DNA reads as TGTGCCAGCAGAATTAGTCGAGGCACCATCGTTAACAATGAGCAGTTCTTC. This encodes CASRISRGTIVNNEQFF. The V gene is TRBV7-2, the J gene TRBJ2-1; D gene ambiguous. The ends were cut back, 6 bases at V and 5 bases at J, with 23 bases in the middle. The CDR3 has 17 amino acids. CDR1 is SGHTA and CDR2 is FQGNSA in the germline V gene.